The source of this TCR beta chain is a study of technical replicates of blood from several donors. The germline V gene encodes CDR1 MDHEN and CDR2 SYDVKM. V lost 5 bases, J lost 14 bases, and 16 bases lay in between. This CDR3 region has 12 residues. Produced via immunoSEQ multiplex PCR; TCRdb's table is partial and in-frame only. Among tens of thousands of clones listed, roughly 94% were seen once. Sequenced material: T cells isolated from PBMCs. The chain combines TRBV28 with TRBJ2-1; no firm D call. The TCR originated in a human donor in good health. Here the CDR3 DNA reads TGTGCCAGCAGTCTACTGGGCAATGTGGAGTTCTTC. Protein sequence: CASSLLGNVEFF.